These T cell receptor beta chains were read from a single sample in a study of early T cells in non-severe SARS-CoV-2 infection. From the 5' RACE reads, TCRdb called clonotypes with MiXCR, one entry per CDR3 protein. Of tens of thousands of distinct CDR3 sequences listed, 5.7% are singletons. The sequenced sample consisted of whole blood. The receptors originated from an adult who was a healthcare worker with PCR-confirmed SARS-CoV-2 infection or an uninfected control (not recorded which). Each CDR3 is given with its conserved first and last residue. The D gene is left open where the match is weak. The size field is filled for only some rows; it gives once, few, many or a size class.

V: TRBV30
D: NA
J: TRBJ2-3
size: medium-sized
DNA: TGTGCCTGGACTCGGGGGCTAAGCACAGATACGCAGTATTTT
CDR3: CAWTRGLSTDTQYF

V: TRBV7-8
D: NA
J: TRBJ2-3
size: NA
DNA: TGTGCCAGCAGCTTTATAAAAGCAGATACGCAGTATTTT
CDR3: CASSFIKADTQYF

V: TRBV7-9
D: TRBD2
J: TRBJ2-5
size: many
DNA: TGTGCCAGCAGCTCAATAGCGGGAGCAGCGGAAGAGACCCAGTACTTC
CDR3: CASSSIAGAAEETQYF

V: TRBV3-1
D: TRBD2
J: TRBJ2-7
size: many
DNA: TGTGCCAGCAGCCAGGGGAGGGCTAGCGGGAGTCTGGACGAGCAGTACTTC
CDR3: CASSQGRASGSLDEQYF

V: TRBV20-1
D: TRBD2
J: TRBJ2-1
size: many
DNA: TGCAGTGCTCCAGAACTAGCGGGAAGGTACAATGAGCAGTTCTTC
CDR3: CSAPELAGRYNEQFF

V: TRBV5-1
D: NA
J: TRBJ1-1
size: NA
DNA: TGCGCCAGCAGCTTCACGGGAAGGAGCGCTGAAGCTTTCTTT
CDR3: CASSFTGRSAEAFF

V: TRBV20-1
D: TRBD1
J: TRBJ2-5
size: many
DNA: TGCAGTGCTAGAGGGAGCCCCAGGGGGCCGGCGGAGACCCAGTACTTC
CDR3: CSARGSPRGPAETQYF

V: TRBV5-5
D: TRBD1
J: TRBJ2-3
size: many
DNA: TGTGCCAGCAGCTTTCTGGACAGGGAAACCGATACGCAGTATTTT
CDR3: CASSFLDRETDTQYF

V: TRBV11-2
D: NA
J: TRBJ2-4
size: medium-sized
DNA: TGTGCCAGCAGCCAACTGGAGAGGGGCCGTAACATTCAGTACTTC
CDR3: CASSQLERGRNIQYF

V: TRBV6-1
D: TRBD2
J: TRBJ2-1
size: many
DNA: TGTGCCAGCAGTGATTGGGGCGGGAGTGAGCAGTTCTTC
CDR3: CASSDWGGSEQFF